This TCR beta chain originates from a study of blood T cell repertoires in COVID-19. The germline CDR1 and CDR2 sequences are KGHDR and SFDVKD. Trimming left V 4 bases short and J 2 bases short, with 8 bases between. The CDR3 is made up of 14 amino acids. The data were produced by immunoSEQ multiplex PCR, yet TCRdb's version contains in-frame clones alone and is incomplete. The table records about 160,000 clones, roughly 80% of them present only once. Specimen: PBMCs or T cells enriched from blood (not recorded which). V gene TRBV24-1 combines with J gene TRBJ2-1; D may be TRBD2 (5 bases). The sequence was obtained from a woman aged 40 to 50 with acute COVID-19. Here the CDR3 DNA reads TGTGCCACCAGTGAGTGGGAGACCTACAATGAGCAGTTCTTC. Its translation: CATSEWETYNEQFF.